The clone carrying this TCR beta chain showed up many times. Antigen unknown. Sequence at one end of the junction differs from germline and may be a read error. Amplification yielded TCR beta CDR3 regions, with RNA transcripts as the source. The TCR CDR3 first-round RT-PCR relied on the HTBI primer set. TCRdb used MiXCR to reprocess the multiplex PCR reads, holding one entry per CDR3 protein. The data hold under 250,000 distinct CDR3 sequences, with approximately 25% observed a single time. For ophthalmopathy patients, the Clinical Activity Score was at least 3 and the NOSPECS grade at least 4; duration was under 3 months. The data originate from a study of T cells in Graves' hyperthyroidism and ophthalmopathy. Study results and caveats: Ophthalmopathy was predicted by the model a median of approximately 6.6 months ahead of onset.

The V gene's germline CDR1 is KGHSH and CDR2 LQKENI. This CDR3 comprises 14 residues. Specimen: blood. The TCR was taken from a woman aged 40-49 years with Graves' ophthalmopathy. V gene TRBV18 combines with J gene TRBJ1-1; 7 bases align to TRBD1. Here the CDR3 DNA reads TGTGCCAGCTCTCCACAGGGGTTGTTGACTGAAGCTTTCTTT. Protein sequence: CASSPQGLLTEAFF.